The 24 T cell receptor beta chains below come from one sample, sequenced in a study of TIL therapy for anti-PD-1-resistant metastatic lung cancer (dated by TCRdb to about 2021). The immunoSEQ v3 hsTCRB kit was used to amplify TCR beta CDR3 regions from genomic DNA through bias-controlled multiplex PCR. TCRdb carries this immuneACCESS record with in-frame sequences only. Its versions omit some clonotypes, under half of them owing to an unresolved V gene in the studies checked, with the rest unexplained. In all, the sample holds nearly 15,000 clones, and roughly 88% of those were seen once. The ten most abundant clones make up approximately 0.84% of the sample. The sample's time point label, in plain terms: pre-treatment sample, taken before nivolumab and TIL therapy. This specimen was blood, taken at baseline. The receptors come from a person between 25 and 80 years old with non-small cell lung cancer.

This chain uses TRBV6-1 with TRBJ2-7; D is perhaps TRBD2 (6 bases). Germline values: CDR1 MNHNS, CDR2 SASEGT. The CDR3 loop spans 13 amino acids. CDR3 coding DNA: TGTGCCAGCAGTGAAGCTCCGGGACTCTCCTTGGTCGTC. Translated: CASSEAPGLSLVV.

This sequence joins TRBV27 and TRBJ2-5; TRBD1 matches at 7 bases. V shed 5 bases, J shed 5 bases, and the junction held 14 bases outside the gene matches. This CDR3 spans 16 amino acids. The germline CDR1 and CDR2 sequences are MNHEY and SMNVEV (reference sequence). The DNA of the CDR3 is TGTGCCAGCAGTCCCGACTGGACAGGTCGTGGGGAGACCCAGTACTTC. Encoded protein: CASSPDWTGRGETQYF.

This chain uses TRBV6-1 with TRBJ1-1; a weak D match, TRBD1 (6 bases). The CDR3 covers 15 residues. Trimming removed 8 bases at V and 2 bases at J, with 18 bases between. CDR1 is MNHNS, CDR2 SASEGT, per germline. Written as DNA, the CDR3 is TGTGCCAGCGCCAAGAGGGGGGGAGGCAACACTGAAGCTTTCTTT. This sequence encodes CASAKRGGGNTEAFF.

The chain combines TRBV5-1 with TRBJ2-5; D unclear. The CDR3 sequence is 12 residues long. Germline-derived CDR1 and CDR2 are SGHRS and YFSETQ. V was cut by 5 bases and J by 5 bases, with 10 bases left in between. The CDR3: CASSRLGETQYF. In DNA, the CDR3 is TGCGCCAGCAGTCGACTCGGGGAGACCCAGTACTTC.

The chain recombines TRBV7-2 with TRBJ2-2, with 10 positions matching TRBD2. Germline CDR1 is SGHTA and CDR2 is FQGNSA. V was pared by 4 bases and J by 5 bases, with 4 bases of the junction left unmatched. CDR3 length: 15 amino acids. Here the CDR3 reads CASSSTSGSTGELFF. The CDR3 DNA follows: TGTGCCAGCAGCTCGACTAGCGGGTCTACCGGGGAGCTGTTTTTT.

This clone was seen once. The chain recombines TRBV11-3 with TRBJ2-3, with 11 bases aligning to TRBD2. In germline, CDR1 is SGHNT, CDR2 YENEEA. This CDR3 comprises 15 residues. Germline trimming cut 5 bases from V and 1 base from J; bases unmatched to any gene: 2. Here the CDR3 reads CASSRGLAGTDTQYF. The DNA for the CDR3 is TGTGCCAGCAGCCGGGGACTAGCGGGCACAGATACGCAGTATTTT.

V is TRBV6-4 and J is TRBJ1-2, with D unclear. The CDR3 sequence is 14 residues long. From germline, CDR1 is MRHNA and CDR2 SNTAGT. The V gene lost 6 bases and the J gene lost 4 bases, with 15 bases spanning the gap. This chain's CDR3 is CASSPEWRGYGYTF. CDR3 sequence (DNA): TGTGCCAGCAGCCCGGAGTGGCGGGGCTATGGCTACACCTTC.

The chain combines TRBV5-1 with TRBJ1-5; the D is unclear. Germline V gene lookup returns CDR1 SGHRS and CDR2 YFSETQ. This CDR3 has 12 amino acids. Trimming left V 2 bases short and J 6 bases short, with 6 bases between. Here the CDR3 reads CASSFDGQPQHF. The CDR3 region has the DNA TGCGCCAGCAGCTTCGATGGTCAGCCCCAGCATTTT.

The chain joins TRBV9 to TRBJ1-6; D is uncertain. Germline CDR1 is SGDLS and CDR2 is YYNGEE. The V and J ends lost 0 bases and 12 bases respectively, with 16 bases between them. The CDR3 contains 15 residues. The DNA of the CDR3 is TGTGCCAGCAGCGTAGATGGCAGACCCACGTTACCCCTCCACTTT. Translated, it gives CASSVDGRPTLPLHF.

The genes are TRBV9 and TRBJ1-2, with a tentative D call TRBD1 (6 bases). The CDR3 consists of 13 residues. The V and J ends lost 2 bases and 8 bases respectively, with 13 bases between them. Germline values: CDR1 SGDLS, CDR2 YYNGEE. The CDR3 region has the DNA TGTGCCAGCAGCGTGTTACAGGGAGGCGGCTACACCTTC. As protein: CASSVLQGGGYTF. Drawing the rest from reference TRBV9 and TRBJ1-2, the complete variable domain is DSGVTQTPKHLITATGQRVTLRCSPRSGDLSVYWYQQSLDQGLQFLIQYYNGEERAKGNILERFSAQQFPDLHSELNLSSLELGDSALYFCASSVLQGGGYTFGSGTRLTVV.

The chain couples TRBV29-1 to TRBJ2-1; tentative D call: TRBD2 (6 bases). This CDR3 has 13 residues. V lost 0 bases and J lost 15, with 18 bases in between. Germline-derived CDR1 and CDR2 are SQVTM and ANQGSEA. CDR3 sequence reads: CSVEDPWGLPPFF. For the CDR3, the DNA is TGCAGCGTTGAAGACCCCTGGGGACTCCCCCCGTTCTTC.

The V call is TRBV19, the J call TRBJ2-3, with D uncertain. V lost 5 bases to trimming and J lost 7 bases, with 7 bases between them. The CDR3 is 11 amino acids. Germline CDR1 reads LNHDA; CDR2 reads SQIVND (reference sequence). CDR3 region: CASSRFNTQYF. The DNA for the CDR3 is TGTGCCAGTAGTCGTTTCAATACGCAGTATTTT. Using reference TRBV19 and TRBJ2-3 for the parts outside the CDR3, the full variable domain is DGGITQSPKYLFRKEGQNVTLSCEQNLNHDAMYWYRQDPGQGLRLIYYSQIVNDFQKGDIAEGYSVSREKKESFPLTVTSAQKNPTAFYLCASSRFNTQYFGPGTRLTVL.

The J gene is TRBJ1-5, the V gene TRBV19; 10 nucleotides agree with TRBD1. The CDR3 has 15 amino acids. J lost 11 bases, V lost 3 bases, and 10 bases had no gene match. The germline gives CDR1 LNHDA, CDR2 SQIVND (reference sequence). Written as DNA, the CDR3 is TGTGCCAGTAGTATGGGACAGGGGCCTCAGGGGTCCCAGCATTTT. Translating it yields CASSMGQGPQGSQHF.

The J gene is TRBJ1-1, the V gene TRBV25-1, with D perhaps TRBD1 (5 bases). The CDR3 contains 15 residues. V was clipped by 4 bases and J by 0 bases, with 12 bases between them. In germline, CDR1 is MGHDK, CDR2 SYGVNS. The CDR3 DNA follows: TGTGCCAGCAGTGTACAGGCGATGATGAACACTGAAGCTTTCTTT. Amino acids: CASSVQAMMNTEAFF.

Here the CDR3 DNA reads TGTGCCAGCAGTTTAGGTGGGGCCAACGTCCTGACTTTC. Translating it yields CASSLGGANVLTF. V and J are TRBV28 and TRBJ2-6; D gene uncertain. This CDR3 has 13 amino acids. Trimming took 2 bases from V and 3 from J, leaving 2 bases between them. Germline lookup yields CDR1 MDHEN and CDR2 SYDVKM.

This rearrangement joins TRBV18 to TRBJ2-3, with D perhaps matching TRBD2 (5 bases). The CDR3 totals 11 residues. Germline V gives CDR1 KGHSH, CDR2 LQKENI. The germline V and J ends were trimmed by 6 bases and 6 bases, with 7 bases remaining between them. The CDR3 spells CASSPGDTQYF. CDR3 DNA: TGTGCCAGCTCCCCGGGGGATACGCAGTATTTT.

Notes on this clone: A read error may account for a junction end that differs from germline. The rearrangement joins TRBV25-1 to TRBJ2-2; 7 nucleotides agree with TRBD1. In germline, CDR1 is MGHDK, CDR2 SYGVNS. This CDR3 comprises 15 residues. CDR3 residues: CANSERTGNTGELFF. The CDR3 DNA follows: TGTGCCAACAGTGAACGGACAGGGAACACCGGGGAGCTGTTTTTT.

The chain joins TRBV5-5 to TRBJ1-1; D unresolved. The CDR3 is 13 residues long. The ends were cut back, 4 bases at V and 7 bases at J, with 14 bases in the middle. Germline V lookup: CDR1 SGHKS, CDR2 YYEKEE (reference sequence). This chain's CDR3 is CASSLGPNHEAFF. For the CDR3, the DNA is TGTGCCAGCAGCCTCGGTCCTAATCATGAAGCTTTCTTT.

The chain uses TRBV4-3 and TRBJ1-3, with 8 bases matching TRBD1. The J segment lost 1 base and the V segment lost 4 bases, leaving 9 bases of the junction unmatched. The germline CDR1 and CDR2 sequences are LGHNA and YSLEER. The CDR3 loop spans 17 amino acids. Here the CDR3 reads CASSPNPGGPSGNTIYF. The CDR3 bases are TGCGCCAGCAGCCCGAACCCAGGGGGCCCATCTGGAAACACCATATATTTT.

This clone was recorded only once. The V call is TRBV7-9, the J call TRBJ2-1, with 11 bases that match TRBD2. The CDR3 is 19 residues long. Germline CDR1 reads SEHNR; CDR2 reads FQNEAQ (reference sequence). V dropped 4 bases and J dropped 8; count of bases not matched to a gene: 19. The DNA of the CDR3 is TGTGCCAGCAGCTCAACCCATGCTAGCGGGAGGCGGAGGGTCCATGAGCAGTTCTTC. Translated, it gives CASSSTHASGRRRVHEQFF.

The V and J genes are TRBV11-1 and TRBJ2-3; TRBD1 matches 8 bases. The trim removed 1 base at V and 2 bases at J, leaving 2 bases unmatched. The germline gives CDR1 SGHAT, CDR2 FQDESV (reference sequence). This CDR3 region has 15 residues. The CDR3 spells CASSLEDRVTDTQYF. CDR3 DNA: TGTGCCAGCAGCTTAGAGGACAGGGTCACAGATACGCAGTATTTT.

The chain has TRBV7-8 and TRBJ2-3; 8 nucleotides line up with TRBD2. V lost 6 bases and J lost 3; bases outside the gene matches: 8. The length of the CDR3 is 15 residues. CDR1 and CDR2 from the germline V gene are SGHVS and FQNEAQ. CDR3 sequence: CASSIREGLTDTQYF. The CDR3 DNA is TGTGCCAGCAGTATCCGGGAGGGCTTAACAGATACGCAGTATTTT.

This clone was recorded only once. This chain joins TRBV5-6 and TRBJ2-7; 8 bases fit TRBD1. The CDR3 runs to 13 residues. Germline values: CDR1 SGHDT, CDR2 YYEEEE. With 2 bases clipped from V and 3 bases from J, the junction kept 1 base outside the gene matches. Here the CDR3 DNA reads TGTGCCAGCAGCTTTGGGACAGGCTACGAGCAGTACTTC. Amino acids: CASSFGTGYEQYF.

V gene TRBV5-6 combines with J gene TRBJ1-1, with D hard to call. Germline V gene data show CDR1 as SGHDT and CDR2 as YYEEEE. This CDR3 contains 13 residues. V was clipped by 4 bases and J by 3 bases, with 10 bases between them. CDR3 residues: CASSLGRYTEAFF. Here the CDR3 DNA reads TGTGCCAGCAGCCTGGGCAGGTACACTGAAGCTTTCTTT.